The subject of this entry is one T cell receptor (beta chain). Using approximately 200 ng DNA, 30,000 or so T cell genomes, the sorted-subset replicate PCRs were run. Sequencing was performed with immunoSEQ multiplex PCR; in TCRdb, only in-frame clones are kept and a portion is missing. In the table there are approximately 340,000 clones, about 74% of which are singletons. This record belongs to a study of shared clonotypes between healthy human individuals. Germline loops: CDR1 LNHNV, CDR2 YYDKDF (reference sequence). CDR3 length: 15 residues. V was trimmed by 0 bases and J by 3 bases, leaving 9 bases between them.

The sequence came from a man aged 30 to 45 in good health. The genes are TRBV15 and TRBJ1-5, with D possibly matching TRBD1 (5 bases). The sequenced material came from memory CD4+ T cells sorted from blood. This sample's subset: CD45RA-negative fraction. The CDR3 reads CATSRDDRNNQPQHF. As DNA, the CDR3 is TGTGCCACCAGCAGAGACGACAGAAACAATCAGCCCCAGCATTTT.